Described below is a single T cell receptor (beta chain) sequence and its context. What it recognizes is unknown. The data were obtained in a study of shared clonotypes between healthy human individuals. The study, taken as a whole, reports: Richness estimates generally favored naive over memory subsets. Generation of non-shared clonotypes was less probable than generation of clonotypes shared by all four donors.

The germline CDR1 and CDR2 sequences are MDHEN and SYDVKM. This CDR3 is 17 amino acids long. With 3 bases clipped from V and 5 bases from J, the junction kept 9 bases outside the gene matches. Original handling: Filtering was not the same, since immunoSEQ gave junction-only sequences without quality scores. Sequenced by immunoSEQ multiplex PCR; TCRdb stores in-frame clones only, minus some. Clone size and V and J calls were adopted from that table, with D and trimming inferred from the DNA. Of 950,000 to 1,100,000 clones listed, approximately 70% are singletons. The chain carries TRBV28 and TRBJ2-2, with 10 positions matching TRBD1. This TCR derives from a man in his late teens or twenties in good health. The sample was memory CD4+ T cells sorted from blood. Noted subset: CD45RA-negative fraction. This chain's CDR3 is CASSFDAGTGVTGELFF. In DNA form, the CDR3 reads TGTGCCAGCAGTTTCGACGCCGGGACAGGGGTTACCGGGGAGCTGTTTTTT.